The present entry profiles one T cell receptor (beta chain) with its context. Its antigen is currently unknown. Making use of molecular barcodes, quantitative 5'-RACE generated TCR beta libraries. TCRdb recomputed calls from the 5' RACE reads with MiXCR, one row per CDR3 protein. The sample lists almost 400,000 distinct CDR3 sequences; approximately 20% were seen once. The length of the CDR3 is 12 residues. The trim removed 2 bases at V and 8 bases at J, leaving 3 bases unmatched. The germline V gene has CDR1 DFQATT and CDR2 SNEGSKA (reference sequence). The data derive from a study of CD8 T cells in ankylosing spondylitis. Study conclusions and caveats: Both synovial fluid and blood in reactive arthritis had previously been reported to carry some motif variants. Blood of patients with ankylosing spondylitis appeared to be characterized by a TCR beta motif of seven or eight highly homologous variants.

The TCR sequence derives from a male donor with ankylosing spondylitis. The sample comprised blood, either unsorted or a sorted T cell fraction (not recorded which). The rearrangement joins TRBV20-1 to TRBJ2-1, with 7 positions matching TRBD2. The DNA of the CDR3 is TGCAGTGCTAGATCACGGGGGGATGAGCAGTTCTTC. It codes for CSARSRGDEQFF.